This T cell receptor (beta chain) came from a study of CD8+ T cells in alopecia areata. Study summary: A regimen of oral tofacitinib, 5 to 10 mg twice daily, was given to treated patients.

cDNA serving as the sequencing template came from extracted, reverse transcribed RNA. TCRdb's copy holds only in-frame clones and misses some; the assay was immunoSEQ multiplex PCR. In the table there are about 270,000 clones, approximately 60% of which are singletons. With regard to this clone: Antigen unknown.

Indicated treatment: oral pan-JAK inhibitor, 5-10 mg twice daily. Peripheral blood and lesional scalp punch biopsies were taken from alopecia areata patients. Study-wide points: On tofacitinib, scalp and blood still held many of the expanded lesional clones. Compared with normal scalp, lesional scalp had higher clonality and more expanded CD8+ clones.

The sequenced sample was CD4+ T cells sorted from blood, obtained around week 54, from a patient treated with tofacitinib. This TCR came from a human donor with alopecia areata.

CDR3 region: CASSPPTSYEQYF. The DNA of the CDR3 is TGTGCCAGCTCACCCCCAACCTCCTACGAGCAGTACTTC. The chain links TRBV18 to TRBJ2-7, with D hard to call. The germline gives CDR1 KGHSH, CDR2 LQKENI. This CDR3 region has 13 residues. V lost 3 bases to trimming and J lost 0 bases, with 6 bases between them.